This T cell receptor beta chain was recovered during a study of blood T cell repertoires in COVID-19. This CDR3 comprises 12 residues. In germline, CDR1 is LNHDA, CDR2 SQIVND (reference sequence). Trimming left V 4 bases short and J 10 bases short, with 11 bases between. Some clones are missing from TCRdb's copy, which holds only in-frame ones; the method was immunoSEQ multiplex PCR. The sample gives fewer than 130,000 clones, under 75% of which show up once; about 6% is in the top ten. The rearrangement joins TRBV19 to TRBJ2-1, with no clear D. The TCR originated in a man at least 80 years old with acute or convalescent COVID-19. The sample comprised peripheral blood. The CDR3 loop reads CASSRFPREQFF. In nucleotides, the CDR3 is TGTGCCAGTAGTAGATTCCCGCGGGAGCAGTTCTTC.